This T cell receptor beta chain was sequenced in a study of T-cell memory formation after mild COVID-19. Broader study findings: CD4+ contracting clones lay mainly in CM and EM, CD8+ ones in EMRA. The pre-infection memory compartment contained some responding clones, suggesting cross-reactive memory joined.

Per the germline V gene, CDR1 is DFQATT and CDR2 is SNEGSKA (reference sequence). The V segment lost 0 bases and the J segment 4 bases; nucleotides outside the gene matches: 8. CDR3 length equals 15 residues. Using its own MiXCR run on the 5' RACE reads, TCRdb lists one record per CDR3 protein. The sample lists about 360,000 distinct CDR3 sequences; 13% to 15% were seen once. This clonotype was detected a few times. Its specificity is not known. The TCR sequence derives from a man aged 18 to 30 who had mild COVID-19 (a few samples of this study predate the infection). Cell type and time point are not known. Sequencing was done on a sample of PBMCs or a T cell subset sorted from them (not recorded which). The rearrangement uses TRBV20-1 and TRBJ1-2; TRBD1 matches 7 bases. The CDR3 sequence is CSARDFKGASYGYTF. The CDR3 DNA reads as TGCAGTGCTAGAGATTTCAAGGGGGCCAGCTATGGCTACACCTTC.